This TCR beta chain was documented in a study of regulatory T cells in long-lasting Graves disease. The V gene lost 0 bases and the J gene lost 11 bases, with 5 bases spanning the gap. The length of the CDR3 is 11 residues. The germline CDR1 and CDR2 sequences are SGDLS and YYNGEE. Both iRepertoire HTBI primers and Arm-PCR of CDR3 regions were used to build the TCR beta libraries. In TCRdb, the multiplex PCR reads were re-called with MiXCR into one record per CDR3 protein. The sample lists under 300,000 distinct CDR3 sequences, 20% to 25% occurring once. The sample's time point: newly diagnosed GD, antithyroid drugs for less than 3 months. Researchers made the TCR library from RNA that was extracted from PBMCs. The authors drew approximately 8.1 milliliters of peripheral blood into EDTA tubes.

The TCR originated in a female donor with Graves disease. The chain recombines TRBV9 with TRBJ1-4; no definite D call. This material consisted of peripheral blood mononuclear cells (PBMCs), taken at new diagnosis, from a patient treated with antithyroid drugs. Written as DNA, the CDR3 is TGTGCCAGCAGCGTAGTGGAGAAACTGTTTTTT. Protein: CASSVVEKLFF.